A selection of T cell receptor beta chains follows, all from one sample in a study of response to subunit inactivated influenza vaccine. TCRdb called the RT-PCR reads again in MiXCR, with one record for every CDR3 protein. Of around 480,000 distinct CDR3 sequences in the sample, 11% were seen once. This material consisted of PBMCs from blood, taken 40 to 50 days after vaccination. These receptors originate from a man aged 50 or older who received an inactivated influenza vaccine. CDR3s include the opening cysteine and the closing phenylalanine or tryptophan. Each record gives: V gene, J gene, CDR3 protein.

v_call: TRBV7-9
j_call: TRBJ1-3
cdr3_aa: CASSPSRFTSGNTIYF

v_call: TRBV20-1
j_call: TRBJ2-7
cdr3_aa: CSARFSRGLSYEQYF

v_call: TRBV2
j_call: TRBJ2-7
cdr3_aa: CAIATGTEPYEQYF

v_call: TRBV12-3/TRBV12-4
j_call: TRBJ2-7
cdr3_aa: CASSLYTSSYEQYF

v_call: TRBV12-3/TRBV12-4
j_call: TRBJ2-5
cdr3_aa: CASTMDRPGTQYF

v_call: TRBV20-1
j_call: TRBJ2-3
cdr3_aa: CSAQGDRGPTDTQYF

v_call: TRBV24-1
j_call: TRBJ2-1
cdr3_aa: CATSDLLNDEQFF

v_call: TRBV3-1
j_call: TRBJ1-6
cdr3_aa: CASSQQGMRPPLHF

v_call: TRBV4-1
j_call: TRBJ2-5
cdr3_aa: CASSQHYTETQYF

v_call: TRBV18
j_call: TRBJ2-1
cdr3_aa: CASSLGFGLMPYNEQFF

v_call: TRBV6-6
j_call: TRBJ1-1
cdr3_aa: CANSYSGGTEAFF

v_call: TRBV12-3/TRBV12-4
j_call: TRBJ1-2
cdr3_aa: CAIRTGLNYGYTF

v_call: TRBV24-1
j_call: TRBJ2-3
cdr3_aa: CATSDLGTSGIADTQYF

v_call: TRBV2
j_call: TRBJ2-1
cdr3_aa: CASSERYEQFF

v_call: TRBV9
j_call: TRBJ2-3
cdr3_aa: CASSVGRGNTDTQYF

v_call: TRBV4-2
j_call: TRBJ2-3
cdr3_aa: CASSRPGQGTDTQYF

v_call: TRBV5-1
j_call: TRBJ2-5
cdr3_aa: CASSQGTSGQQETQYF

v_call: TRBV27
j_call: TRBJ2-6
cdr3_aa: CASSLISAGKAPGANVLTF

v_call: TRBV6-2/TRBV6-3
j_call: TRBJ2-7
cdr3_aa: CASRPGGVRLEQYF

v_call: TRBV7-2
j_call: TRBJ2-7
cdr3_aa: CASSFDRSSSYEQYF